The rows below give T cell receptor beta chains drawn from one sample of a study of B cell selection in AIRE deficiency. Generated by immunoSEQ multiplex PCR, the TCRdb table keeps only in-frame clones and is missing some. The table has 20,000 to 30,000 clones, over 80% seen once; the top ten hold approximately 1.1%. The sequencing sample was made of CD4+CD25+ Tregs sorted from PBMCs. These receptors were obtained from a human donor in good health. CDR3s include the opening cysteine and the closing phenylalanine or tryptophan. The D gene is left open where the match is weak. Only part of the rows carry a size: once, few, many, or a class if the clone is expanded.

>TRBV19|-|TRBJ2-1|16|-
CASSIRPGLLYNEQFF
TGTGCCAGTAGTATACGTCCGGGACTCCTCTACAATGAGCAGTTCTTC
>TRBV5-5|-|TRBJ1-5|17|TRBD1
CASSSKLGTGTNQPQHF
TGTGCCAGCAGCTCGAAATTAGGGACAGGGACCAATCAGCCCCAGCATTTT
>TRBV5-1|-|TRBJ2-1|15|TRBD2
CASSLGLAGAGEQFF
TGCGCCAGCAGCTTGGGGCTAGCGGGGGCGGGTGAGCAGTTCTTC
>TRBV18|once|TRBJ1-1|13|-
CASSPNRDTEAFF
TGTGCCAGCTCACCAAACAGGGACACTGAAGCTTTCTTT
>TRBV19|-|TRBJ2-1|15|-
CASSRGRGENNEQFF
TGTGCCAGTAGTCGGGGGAGGGGGGAAAACAATGAGCAGTTCTTC
>TRBV6-1|-|TRBJ1-5|13|-
CASLQTVGQPQHF
TGTGCCAGCCTCCAAACAGTTGGGCAGCCCCAGCATTTT
>TRBV11-3|-|TRBJ1-1|13|-
CASSLRMGTEAFF
TGTGCCAGCAGCTTAAGGATGGGGACTGAAGCTTTCTTT
>TRBV5-1|-|TRBJ2-3|13|TRBD2
CASTRAGADTQYF
TGCGCCAGCACCCGTGCGGGGGCAGATACGCAGTATTTT
>TRBV4-3|-|TRBJ1-6|16|-
CASSQDGASTNSPLHF
TGCGCCAGCAGCCAAGACGGGGCTTCTACGAATTCACCCCTCCACTTT
>TRBV18|-|TRBJ2-5|15|TRBD2
CASSPQGLAGETQYF
TGTGCCAGCTCACCCCAGGGACTAGCGGGTGAGACCCAGTACTTC
>TRBV7-8|-|TRBJ1-2|17|-
CASSLALGQAIRRGYTF
TGTGCCAGCAGCTTAGCGCTGGGTCAGGCCATAAGACGGGGCTACACCTTC
>TRBV2|-|TRBJ1-2|12|-
CASSVGGYGYTF
TGTGCCAGCTCAGTCGGGGGGTATGGCTACACCTTC
>TRBV6-5|-|TRBJ2-3|12|TRBD2
CASTGGVDTQYF
TGTGCCAGCACCGGGGGGGTGGATACGCAGTATTTT
>TRBV10-1|once|TRBJ2-1|18|TRBD2
CASSESSGARISYNEQFF
TGCGCCAGCAGTGAGTCGAGCGGGGCACGAATCTCCTACAATGAGCAGTTCTTC
>TRBV7-3|once|TRBJ2-2|15|-
CASSLTKTNTGELFF
TGTGCCAGCAGCTTAACGAAAACGAACACCGGGGAGCTGTTTTTT
>TRBV21-1|-|TRBJ2-3|13|-
CASSSTPSDTQYF
TGTGCCAGCAGCAGTACCCCCTCGGATACGCAGTATTTT
>TRBV9|-|TRBJ2-7|13|-
CASSVSLGGEQYF
TGTGCCAGCAGCGTGTCCCTTGGAGGGGAGCAGTACTTC
>TRBV11-2|-|TRBJ2-5|14|-
CASSPRAKGETQYF
TGTGCCAGCAGCCCTAGGGCCAAGGGAGAGACCCAGTACTTC
>TRBV18|-|TRBJ2-2|12|-
CASSPSAGELFF
TGTGCCAGCTCACCATCTGCCGGGGAGCTGTTTTTT
>TRBV2|-|TRBJ1-3|13|TRBD1
CAGGGRSGNTIYF
TGTGCTGGAGGGGGCCGCTCTGGAAACACCATATATTTT
>TRBV5-1|-|TRBJ2-2|16|-
CASSLAGPANTGELFF
TGCGCCAGCAGCTTGGCCGGGCCAGCGAACACCGGGGAGCTGTTTTTT
>TRBV15|-|TRBJ1-1|15|-
CATSSRFVGWGIGFF
-
>TRBV6-6|once|TRBJ2-7|15|TRBD2
CASSPPGTSYNEQYF
TGTGCCAGCAGTCCCCCCGGGACTAGTTATAACGAGCAGTACTTC
>TRBV15|-|TRBJ1-2|15|TRBD1
CATSRAFGTAYGYTF
TGTGCCACCAGCAGGGCCTTCGGGACAGCATATGGCTACACCTTC
>TRBV11-2|once|TRBJ1-6|14|-
CASSLLIFNSPLHF
TGTGCCAGCAGCCTTCTGATTTTTAATTCACCCCTCCACTTT
>TRBV6-1|-|TRBJ1-6|12|-
CASSEGWSPLHF
TGTGCCAGCAGTGAAGGCTGGTCACCCCTCCACTTT
>TRBV6-5|-|TRBJ1-6|15|-
CASRHRTVYNSPLHF
TGTGCCAGCAGACACCGGACAGTCTATAATTCACCCCTCCACTTT
>TRBV5-1|-|TRBJ1-1|14|-
CASSYRVIGTEAFF
TGCGCCAGCAGTTACAGGGTTATAGGAACTGAAGCTTTCTTT
>TRBV10-3|-|TRBJ1-1|16|TRBD1
CAIKRGGTDMNTEAFF
TGTGCCATCAAGAGGGGTGGGACAGACATGAACACTGAAGCTTTCTTT
>TRBV19|few|TRBJ1-2|13|TRBD1
CASSHRDRYGYTF
TGTGCCAGTAGTCACCGGGACAGGTATGGCTACACCTTC
>TRBV7-3|-|TRBJ2-1|14|-
CASSLDPAANEQFF
TGTGCCAGCAGCCTAGATCCGGCAGCCAATGAGCAGTTCTTC
>TRBV6-1|once|TRBJ1-2|12|-
CASTGTGARYTF
TGTGCCAGCACCGGGACCGGAGCTCGCTACACCTTC
>TRBV7-9|-|TRBJ1-1|14|TRBD1
CASIITGVTTEAFF
TGTGCCAGCATCATAACAGGGGTCACCACTGAAGCTTTCTTT
>TRBV15|-|TRBJ2-7|16|TRBD2
CATSRGGTGRFYEQYF
TGTGCCACCAGCAGAGGGGGGACCGGGAGGTTCTACGAGCAGTACTTC
>TRBV6-1|-|TRBJ1-1|11|-
CASKMDTEAFF
TGTGCCAGCAAGATGGACACTGAAGCTTTCTTT
>TRBV5-1|-|TRBJ2-1|13|-
CASSLIGEGEQFF
TGCGCCAGCAGCTTGATCGGGGAAGGTGAGCAGTTCTTC
>TRBV6-8|-|TRBJ2-2|15|-
CASRPTTRNTGELFF
TGTGCCAGCAGACCCACGACAAGGAACACCGGGGAGCTGTTTTTT
>TRBV5-4|-|TRBJ1-6|17|-
CASSLGAGSSYNSPLHF
TGTGCCAGCAGCTTGGGGGCAGGGAGCTCCTATAATTCACCCCTCCACTTT
>TRBV19|-|TRBJ1-1|13|-
CASDDRRNTEAFF
TGTGCCAGCGACGACAGGAGGAACACTGAAGCTTTCTTT
>TRBV7-2|-|TRBJ2-5|15|-
CASSLSTAIQETQYF
TGTGCCAGCAGCCTGTCGACAGCAATTCAAGAGACCCAGTACTTC
>TRBV9|few|TRBJ1-2|14|-
CASSVVSANYGYTF
TGTGCCAGCAGCGTAGTGTCAGCTAACTATGGCTACACCTTC
>TRBV4-3|-|TRBJ2-3|16|-
CASSQTILLPTDTQYF
TGCGCCAGCAGCCAGACAATCTTACTCCCCACAGATACGCAGTATTTT
>TRBV19|-|TRBJ2-7|14|-
CASSIGVSTYEQYF
TGTGCCAGTAGTATCGGTGTTTCCACCTACGAGCAGTACTTC
>TRBV27|-|TRBJ1-2|14|-
CASRKAAANYGYTF
TGTGCCAGCAGGAAGGCGGCAGCTAACTATGGCTACACCTTC
>TRBV5-1|few|TRBJ1-1|15|-
CASSAQGRVNTEAFF
TGCGCCAGCAGCGCGCAGGGGAGAGTGAACACTGAAGCTTTCTTT
>TRBV27|few|TRBJ2-2|15|TRBD2
CASNGRGGDTGELFF
TGTGCCAGCAATGGGCGGGGGGGCGACACCGGGGAGCTGTTTTTT
>TRBV6-1|-|TRBJ1-5|15|TRBD1
CASRTTGFGNQPQHF
TGTGCCAGCAGAACGACAGGGTTTGGCAATCAGCCCCAGCATTTT
>TRBV11-2|-|TRBJ2-5|13|-
CASSFRGEETQYF
TGTGCCAGCAGCTTCCGGGGCGAAGAGACCCAGTACTTC
>TRBV2|once|TRBJ2-2|15|-
CASSEGLTGTGELFF
TGTGCCAGCAGTGAAGGGCTAACGGGCACCGGGGAGCTGTTTTTT
>TRBV5-4|once|TRBJ2-3|15|-
CASSFPGLRTDTQYF
TGTGCCAGCAGTTTTCCGGGACTGAGAACAGATACGCAGTATTTT
>TRBV6-6|-|TRBJ1-1|14|-
CASSYSTEETEAFF
TGTGCCAGCAGTTACTCAACGGAGGAAACTGAAGCTTTCTTT
>TRBV7-9|-|TRBJ2-2|15|-
CASSYHGVNTGELFF
TGTGCCAGCAGCTATCACGGGGTAAACACCGGGGAGCTGTTTTTT
>TRBV10-1|-|TRBJ2-7|15|TRBD1
CASSQGQGAWYEQYF
TGCGCCAGCAGCCAAGGACAGGGGGCGTGGTACGAGCAGTACTTC
>TRBV5-1|once|TRBJ1-1|14|-
CASSLITDMPEAFF
TGCGCCAGCAGCTTGATCACAGACATGCCTGAAGCTTTCTTT